This TCR beta chain emerged from a study of identical twins (TCRdb year 2016). Broadly, across the study: To test whether fetal clonotypes persist, this study deep-sequenced TCR alpha and beta repertoires from monozygotic twins, from unrelated adults of various ages, and from cord blood. To rule out contamination, the twin experiments were replicated at different times with different library preparation protocols. What the research found in general, with its limitations: Recombination models systematically underestimated out-of-frame TCR alpha sharing in monozygotic twins but agreed with sharing between unrelated individuals. Out-of-frame TCR alpha sequences shared between twins showed an excess of low generation-probability sequences compared with coincidental sharing between unrelated individuals. Conclusions relied on cross-sectional statistical analysis, since the same donors could not be followed over many years. Invariant T cells such as MAIT and iNKT could partly confound zero-insertion analyses, although diverse VJ usage argued against such confounding for most clonotypes. A weaker excess of twin sharing was found in beta out-of-frame sequences because the signal-to-noise ratio was lowered by fewer shared sequences. Abundant cord blood beta clonotypes carried fewer insertions; young adult naive repertoires showed a weaker similar trend, while memory repertoires showed none.

Library preparation used 5' RACE. Sequenced on an Illumina HiSeq 2000. Template switching introduced a universal primer binding site; the final cDNA contained a unique molecular identifier, enabling accurate counting of TCR cDNA molecules. Specific primers in the conserved constant-segment region were used to synthesize first-strand cDNA for the TCR alpha and beta chains. To control for contamination, every cDNA library carried two barcodes: a SMART-Mk sample barcode plus Illumina barcodes. TruSeq adapter sequences along with Illumina sample barcodes were introduced in two successive PCR steps. The TCR alpha and beta cDNA libraries were sequenced on the Illumina HiSeq platform using custom primers. In the source study's methods: Raw reads were processed with MiGEC to extract unique molecular identifiers, and MiXCR was used to determine CDR3 positions. For each individual, recombination models were inferred using an EM algorithm with the repgenHMM and IGoR tools. The analysis of shared clonotypes was done with the tcR package in R, with sharing normalized by the product of cloneset sizes. To study raw recombination free of thymic and clonal selection effects, out-of-frame nonproductive sequences were analyzed. Clones were called with MiXCR by TCRdb after fastp trimmed the public reads at Q25, and only in-frame beta chains were retained. Identical CDR3 proteins give one entry, which carries the most common genes and DNA. What appears here as the V and J calls and clone size reflects TCRdb's work, not the paper's. The sample table shows 250,000 to 300,000 distinct CDR3 sequences, and roughly 8.7% are seen once. Together, the top ten hold roughly 3.1% of the sample.

Every donor was a healthy Caucasian. Three pairs of female monozygotic twins, all aged about 18 to 30 years, made up the twin cohort. CD4+ and CD8+ T cell populations were isolated with positive isolation kits from Invitrogen. The CDR3 runs 15 residues from the cysteine to the phenylalanine. The sequence is cut down to CDR3 DNA, 45 bases in frame from base 1. According to the germline V gene, CDR1 reads SGDLS and CDR2 reads YYNGEE. V sheds 0 bases and J sheds 1 base, leaving 10 bases between their ends. Of note for this clonotype: Its antigen remains undetermined. Within one base of it there is no much larger clone, and no base qualities were kept.

This same sample was also part of a study on yellow fever vaccine responses in identical twins. As the second paper documents: The T cell response to vaccination in identical twins was reported by the authors to appear partly convergent and partly personalized. The study precisely tracked vaccine-responding T cell clones in identical twins.

What was sequenced was CD8+ T cells sorted from blood. Here the chain combines TRBV9 and TRBJ1-1, with the D gene not clear enough to name. The sequence was obtained from a woman under 30 in good health. The CDR3 amino acid sequence is: CASSVEGKANTEAFF. The nucleotide sequence reads TGTGCCAGCAGCGTAGAGGGTAAGGCGAACACTGAAGCTTTCTTT.